The 19 T cell receptor beta chains listed next were all sequenced from one sample in a study of blood T cell repertoires in COVID-19. Using immunoSEQ multiplex PCR, the repertoire was profiled, and TCRdb retains in-frame clones only, with some absent. The sample has a few hundred thousand clones, 86% seen once. The source material was peripheral blood. The receptors stem from a woman aged 45-60 years with acute or convalescent COVID-19.

The chain combines TRBV30 with TRBJ2-1; possible D gene TRBD2, 7 bases. Between the trimmed V and J ends, which lost 2 bases and 6 bases, there was a span of 17 bases. The CDR3 has 15 amino acids. CDR1 and CDR2 from the germline V gene are GTSNPN and SVGIG (reference sequence). In DNA, the CDR3 is TGTGCCTGGAGTCGAACGGGGGGCGTAAGCAATGAGCAGTTCTTC. This gives the protein CAWSRTGGVSNEQFF.

V is TRBV5-1 and J is TRBJ2-5; no clear D. This CDR3 region has 14 residues. Trimming removed 0 bases from V and 1 base from J, with 7 bases in between. Germline lookup yields CDR1 SGHRS and CDR2 YFSETQ. For the CDR3, the DNA is TGCGCCAGCAGCTTGGAGTCAGGCCAAGAGACCCAGTACTTC. This sequence encodes CASSLESGQETQYF.

This chain joins TRBV19 and TRBJ1-4; D is ambiguous. V was cut by 5 bases and J by 8 bases, with 18 bases left in between. The germline gives CDR1 LNHDA, CDR2 SQIVND (reference sequence). The CDR3 is 15 residues long. The CDR3 DNA follows: TGTGCCAGTAGTGAGGCCCACTACCAGAGGGAAAAACTGTTTTTT. It codes for CASSEAHYQREKLFF.

A few counts support this clone. The chain joins TRBV2 to TRBJ1-2; TRBD1 aligns across 7 bases. CDR3 size: 14 residues. Germline CDR1 SNHLY, CDR2 FYNNEI. V shed 5 bases and J 6 bases; nucleotides not matched to a gene: 9. The CDR3 coding sequence is TGTGCCAGCAGTATTACCGACAGGGCAGATGGCTACACCTTC. Its translation is CASSITDRADGYTF.

The V gene is TRBV6-2 or TRBV6-3, the J gene TRBJ2-5; D may be TRBD1 (5 bases). CDR3 length: 13 residues. V lost 6 bases, J lost 8 bases, and 16 bases lay in between. Germline-derived CDR1 and CDR2 are MNHEY and SVGEGT. The CDR3 here is CASSHQGYGTQYF. DNA for the CDR3: TGTGCCAGCAGCCACCAGGGCTACGGAACCCAGTACTTC.

With regard to this clone: The junction and the germline gene differ at one end; a read error may be behind it. The CDR3 loop reads CASSLAAQETQYF. The CDR3, as DNA: TGTGCCAGCAGCTTAGCGGCCCAAGAGACTCAGTACTTC. This sequence joins TRBV5-4 and TRBJ2-5, with D tentatively TRBD2 (5 bases). The CDR3 is 13 residues long. Germline V gives CDR1 SGHNT, CDR2 YYREEE (reference sequence).

The J gene is TRBJ2-3, the V gene TRBV11-3; the D gene is possibly TRBD2 (5 bases). Germline V lookup: CDR1 SGHNT, CDR2 YENEEA. V gave up 5 bases and J gave up 3 bases, with 6 bases separating them. The CDR3 is made up of 12 amino acids. The CDR3 DNA reads TGTGCCAGCAGCCGAGGGACAGATACGCAGTATTTT. Its protein product is CASSRGTDTQYF.

V and J are TRBV6-5 and TRBJ2-7; TRBD1 matches 8 bases. The CDR3 loop spans 14 amino acids. The V segment lost 6 bases and the J segment 0 bases; nucleotides outside the gene matches: 4. From germline, CDR1 is MNHEY and CDR2 SVGAGI. This CDR3 is CASRDTGGSYEQYF. Written as DNA, the CDR3 is TGTGCCAGCAGGGATACAGGGGGCTCCTACGAGCAGTACTTC.

The chain is built from TRBV6-2 or TRBV6-3 and TRBJ1-4; 7 bases fit TRBD1. Losses at the gene ends were 0 bases for V and 1 base for J; bases not matched to a gene: 5. The CDR3 covers 17 residues. Germline V CDR1 and CDR2: MNHEY, SVGEGT. The CDR3 protein is CASSYSKTGRTNEKLFF. The CDR3 DNA is TGTGCCAGCAGTTACTCGAAGACAGGGAGAACTAATGAAAAACTGTTTTTT.

This clone was counted only a few times. CDR3 sequence (DNA): TGTGCCAGCAGCTTTGGGACAGTCATGAACACTGAAGCTTTCTTT. Translation: CASSFGTVMNTEAFF. The chain joins TRBV7-9 to TRBJ1-1; 7 bases are shared with TRBD1. Germline CDR1 reads SEHNR; CDR2 reads FQNEAQ (reference sequence). The CDR3 spans 15 residues. The ends lost 3 bases at V and 0 bases at J; junction bases unmatched: 4. The full variable domain, completed using reference TRBV7-9 and TRBJ1-1, is DTGVSQNPRHKITKRGQNVTFRCDPISEHNRLYWYRQTLGQGPEFLTYFQNEAQLEKSRLLSDRFSAERPKGSFSTLEIQRTEQGDSAMYLCASSFGTVMNTEAFFGQGTRLTVV.

The chain recombines TRBV9 with TRBJ2-1; 8 bases are shared with TRBD2. Trimming at V came to 3 bases and at J to 12 bases, leaving 11 bases not matched to a gene. The germline V gene has CDR1 SGDLS and CDR2 YYNGEE. The CDR3 covers 14 residues. CDR3 in DNA: TGTGCCAGCAGCGGTCGGACTAGCTCGGTTTTGCAGTTCTTC. It translates to CASSGRTSSVLQFF. Using reference TRBV9 and TRBJ2-1 for the parts outside the CDR3, the full variable domain is DSGVTQTPKHLITATGQRVTLRCSPRSGDLSVYWYQQSLDQGLQFLIQYYNGEERAKGNILERFSAQQFPDLHSELNLSSLELGDSALYFCASSGRTSSVLQFFGPGTRLTVL.

J is TRBJ2-1 and V is TRBV18; 8 bases are a match to TRBD2. V shed 7 bases, J shed 0 bases, and the junction held 5 bases outside the gene matches. From germline, CDR1 is KGHSH and CDR2 LQKENI. There are 15 residues in the CDR3. CDR3 protein: CASYLLADSYNEQFF. For the CDR3, the DNA is TGTGCCAGCTATTTACTAGCGGACTCCTACAATGAGCAGTTCTTC.

The chain uses TRBV5-1 and TRBJ1-1; D unresolved. Germline V gene lookup returns CDR1 SGHRS and CDR2 YFSETQ. V lost 4 bases and J 1 base, leaving 8 bases between the germline ends. The CDR3 is 13 residues long. The chain's CDR3 is CASSTTPNTEAFF. CDR3 sequence (DNA): TGCGCCAGCAGCACCACACCGAACACTGAAGCTTTCTTT.

The table lists this clone with a few counts. The rearrangement links TRBV30 to TRBJ2-5; D gene unclear. Germline V gives CDR1 GTSNPN, CDR2 SVGIG (reference sequence). This CDR3 contains 11 residues. Trimming took 1 base from V and 5 from J, leaving 5 bases between them. The CDR3 DNA sequence: TGTGCCTGGAGTGGCAGGGAGACCCAGTACTTC. It specifies CAWSGRETQYF.

The V call is TRBV10-3, the J call TRBJ1-6; 8 nucleotides line up with TRBD1. J lost 5 bases, V lost 4 bases, and 4 bases had no gene match. The CDR3 length is 15 residues. Germline V lookup: CDR1 ENHRY, CDR2 SYGVKD. This chain's CDR3 is CAISAQGVNNSPLHF. The CDR3 DNA follows: TGTGCCATCAGTGCACAGGGGGTAAATAATTCACCCCTCCACTTT.

Concerning this clone: This specimen includes other DNA sequences encoding the same CDR3. V is TRBV5-1 and J is TRBJ2-1, with 11 bases aligning to TRBD2. Germline-derived CDR1 and CDR2 are SGHRS and YFSETQ. The CDR3 is made up of 16 amino acids. Trimming took 3 bases from V and 0 from J; bases not matched to a gene: 2. The chain's CDR3 is CASSSTSGGSYNEQFF. CDR3 in DNA: TGCGCCAGCAGCTCCACTAGCGGGGGCTCCTACAATGAGCAGTTCTTC. The complete variable domain, with remaining parts taken from reference TRBV5-1 and TRBJ2-1, reads KAGVTQTPRYLIKTRGQQVTLSCSPISGHRSVSWYQQTPGQGLQFLFEYFSETQRNKGNFPGRFSGRQFSNSRSEMNVSTLELGDSALYLCASSSTSGGSYNEQFFGPGTRLTVL.

As concerns this clone: The sample holds other DNA sequences that translate to the same CDR3. This rearrangement joins TRBV7-2 to TRBJ1-1, with unresolved D. Between the trimmed V and J ends, which lost 3 bases and 2 bases, there was a span of 7 bases. The length of the CDR3 is 13 residues. From germline, CDR1 is SGHTA and CDR2 FQGNSA. The CDR3 DNA sequence: TGTGCCAGCAGCTTCTCGGTTAACACTGAAGCTTTCTTT. Translated, it gives CASSFSVNTEAFF.

The J gene is TRBJ1-1, the V gene TRBV6-2 or TRBV6-3; 8 bases align to TRBD1. Germline values: CDR1 MNHEY, CDR2 SVGEGT. The CDR3 has 14 amino acids. Unmatched junction bases numbered 9, after V lost 6 bases and J lost 6 bases. CDR3 sequence: CASSSPGQVSEAFF. The CDR3 nucleotides read TGTGCCAGCAGCTCCCCGGGACAGGTCTCTGAAGCTTTCTTT.

This chain connects TRBV30 to TRBJ1-4; D gene unclear. CDR3 length: 10 amino acids. The V and J ends lost 6 bases and 8 bases respectively, with 7 bases between them. Germline CDR1 GTSNPN, CDR2 SVGIG (reference sequence). The CDR3, as DNA: TGTGCCTGTTACACGGAAAAACTGTTTTTT. This gives the protein CACYTEKLFF. Drawing the rest from reference TRBV30 and TRBJ1-4, the complete variable domain is SQTIHQWPATLVQPVGSPLSLECTVEGTSNPNLYWYRQAAGRGLQLLFYSVGIGQISSEVPQNLSASRPQDRQFILSSKKLLLSDSGFYLCACYTEKLFFGSGTQLSVL.